A single count supports the clone carrying this T cell receptor (beta chain). Per germline, CDR1 MRHNA and CDR2 SNTAGT. CDR3 length equals 15 residues. Trimming removed 6 bases from V and 9 bases from J, with 21 bases in between. Produced via immunoSEQ multiplex PCR; TCRdb's table is partial and in-frame only. The table records about 56,000 clones, about 95% of them present only once. The sample is drawn from a study of technical replicates of blood from a few donors. The chain carries TRBV6-4 and TRBJ2-1; no definite D call. This receptor was obtained from a human donor in good health. Some clones in this sample may be carry-over from other donors' samples. The sequenced material came from PBMCs. The DNA of the CDR3 is TGTGCCAGCAGGATCGAAATCGGCTGGGCGATTGAGCAGTTCTTC. Its translation: CASRIEIGWAIEQFF.